This TCR beta chain was documented in a study of blood T cell repertoires in COVID-19 (dated by TCRdb to about 2020). For the wider study: The collaborator samples originated in the United States, Italy and Spain and spanned the acute and convalescent phases of COVID-19. The prospective study material was composed of cDNA or gDNA derived from T cells, B-cell-depleted T cells, or PBMCs. Subjects who had been exposed to COVID-19, were actively infected with it, or had recovered from it provided the deeply sampled blood TCRbeta repertoires that made up the dataset. The repertoires were released in a freely available public database meant as a resource for research on the immune response to SARS-CoV-2. The samples were drawn from the first 160 participants of the ongoing ImmuneRACE study and from 950 to 1,500 subjects provided by 6 global collaborators. The sample metadata nearly always contained a de-identified subject ID, COVID-19 status, age in years and sex. Where available, HLA class I and class II types were taken from metadata supplied by the sample provider and were not determined by assay-based typing.

Broader findings and caveats from the paper: Clinical and demographic metadata were provided uncurated, with the amount varying by source and participant.

One collaborating source in Seattle enrolled patients while the patients were actively infected and followed the patients over time throughout the course of disease. The collaborating institutions used their own protocols to collect whole blood in K2EDTA tubes. Collaborator samples were shipped for TCRbeta analysis as frozen whole blood, isolated PBMCs, or DNA extracted from either sample type. TCRbeta CDR3 regions were amplified from genomic DNA by means of the immunoSEQ Assay, a bias-controlled multiplex PCR. Concerning the study's data processing: Nucleated cell counts per sample were estimated from amplification of reference gene primers within the assay. Sequence reads were collapsed and filtered to measure the absolute abundance of every unique TCRbeta CDR3 rearrangement. For each sample, productive Simpson clonality was calculated as the square root of Simpson's diversity index over productive rearrangements. TCRdb provides this immuneACCESS table in a form limited to in-frame rearrangements. Some clones are lacking; in checked studies, under half of them reflect an unresolved V gene, and why the rest are absent is not known. The V and J calls and the clone size are those of that table, but D and trimming were determined from the DNA. This sample is represented by hundreds of thousands of clones; roughly 90% of them were singletons. In total, the top ten clones hold roughly 6.6% of the sample.

Details on this clone: Its target antigen remains unknown. Nothing much larger sits one base from this clone, and base qualities are not available.

Specimen: peripheral blood. The sequence was collected from an older woman with COVID-19, enrolled during active disease.

In nucleotide form, the sequence is TGTGCCAGTCAGACAGGGGTGGGTGAAGCTTTCTTT. Translated, it reads CASQTGVGEAFF. The sequence joins TRBV27 to TRBJ1-1; the central 8 bases match TRBD1. The CDR3 measures 12 amino acids from cysteine to phenylalanine. Just the 36-base CDR3 DNA is kept, in frame starting at base 1. V ends up 9 bases short and J 7 bases short, with an unmatched junction base count of 7. Looking up the germline V gene (reference sequence) yields CDR1 MNHEY and CDR2 SMNVEV.